These 2 T cell receptor beta chains were all obtained from the same sample, sequenced in a study of tumour-infiltrating T cells in Burkitt lymphoma. Repertoires were generated with immunoSEQ multiplex PCR, while TCRdb's copy carries only in-frame clones and drops some. Among about 46,000 clones listed, around 30% were seen once. The sequenced sample was tumor tissue. These receptors were obtained from a human donor with Burkitt lymphoma.

The chain combines TRBV4-2 with TRBJ2-2; the D is unclear. Trimming cost V 1 base and J 7 bases, with 1 base left between them. This CDR3 is 11 amino acids long. The V gene's germline CDR1 is LGHNA and CDR2 YNFKEQ. The CDR3 bases are TGTGCCAGCAGCCAAGTCGGGGAGCTGTTTTTT. It translates to CASSQVGELFF.

This rearrangement joins TRBV7-9 to TRBJ1-2; D unresolved. Between the trimmed V and J ends, which lost 5 bases and 6 bases, there was a span of 10 bases. The CDR3 spans 12 residues. CDR1 is SEHNR and CDR2 is FQNEAQ in the germline V gene (reference sequence). CDR3 in DNA: TGTGCCAGCAGCCCTACGTGGGATGGCTACACCTTC. Its protein is CASSPTWDGYTF. Combining the CDR3 with reference TRBV7-9 and TRBJ1-2 gives the whole variable domain DTGVSQNPRHKITKRGQNVTFRCDPISEHNRLYWYRQTLGQGPEFLTYFQNEAQLEKSRLLSDRFSAERPKGSFSTLEIQRTEQGDSAMYLCASSPTWDGYTFGSGTRLTVV.